These 29 T cell receptor beta chains came from one sample sequenced in a study of cytomegalovirus exposure and HLA in healthy donors. Researchers ran the PCR with 60 Vbeta and 13 Jbeta primers. The method was immunoSEQ multiplex PCR; TCRdb's version includes in-frame clones alone and lacks a portion of them. This table has around 210,000 clones, about 88% appearing once. The sequencing input was PBMCs. These receptors were collected from a girl aged 2-15 years in good health and CMV-seronegative.

This chain uses TRBV11-3 with TRBJ2-3, with 10 bases lining up with TRBD2. J gave up 5 bases and V 4 bases, and 12 bases lay outside the gene matches. The length of the CDR3 is 17 residues. From germline, CDR1 is SGHNT and CDR2 YENEEA. DNA for the CDR3: TGTGCCAGCAGCTCCTGGACTAGCGGCCGAGGGGAAGATACGCAGTATTTT. Amino acid sequence: CASSSWTSGRGEDTQYF.

The V gene is TRBV15, the J gene TRBJ2-5; 10 positions match TRBD1. The CDR3 has 16 residues. V lost 3 bases to trimming and J lost 6 bases; unmatched junction nucleotides: 10. CDR1 is LNHNV and CDR2 is YYDKDF in the germline V gene (reference sequence). CDR3 coding DNA: TGTGCCACCAGCAGTGGGGGGACAGGGGCCCCAAAGACCCAGTACTTC. This gives the protein CATSSGGTGAPKTQYF.

This clone has only a few counts. The chain has TRBV9 and TRBJ1-4, with 8 bases lining up with TRBD1. CDR1 and CDR2 (germline): SGDLS, YYNGEE. The CDR3 sequence is 15 residues long. After removal of 3 bases from V and 4 bases from J, the junction contained 5 bases not matched to a gene. The CDR3 sequence: CASSAFGTGNEKLFF. For the CDR3, the DNA is TGTGCCAGCAGCGCTTTCGGGACAGGTAATGAAAAACTGTTTTTT.

CDR3 sequence: CASRGQVGEQYF. CDR3 nucleotides: TGTGCCAGTAGAGGTCAGGTTGGCGAGCAGTACTTC. V gene TRBV19 combines with J gene TRBJ2-7, with D unresolved. V lost 6 bases to trimming and J lost 6 bases, with 12 bases between them. Germline CDR1 reads LNHDA; CDR2 reads SQIVND (reference sequence). This CDR3 is built from 12 residues.

This clone was observed once. The chain carries TRBV5-4 and TRBJ2-7; maybe TRBD2 (6 bases). The CDR3 is 15 amino acids. Trimming removed 6 bases at V and 7 bases at J, with 23 bases between. CDR1 is SGHNT, CDR2 YYREEE, per germline (reference sequence). CDR3 sequence reads: CASMMRGGGTREQYF. CDR3 DNA: TGTGCCAGCATGATGCGGGGTGGGGGGACTCGGGAGCAGTACTTC.

The gene calls are TRBV19 and TRBJ1-3; 8 bases line up with TRBD1. The J segment lost 2 bases and the V segment lost 1 base, leaving 4 bases of the junction unmatched. This CDR3 is built from 16 residues. The germline V gene has CDR1 LNHDA and CDR2 SQIVND (reference sequence). The CDR3 nucleotides read TGTGCCAGTAGTATAGGGCAGGGGGCAACTGGAAACACCATATATTTT. This codes for CASSIGQGATGNTIYF. The full variable domain, with the rest looked up from reference TRBV19 and TRBJ1-3, is DGGITQSPKYLFRKEGQNVTLSCEQNLNHDAMYWYRQDPGQGLRLIYYSQIVNDFQKGDIAEGYSVSREKKESFPLTVTSAQKNPTAFYLCASSIGQGATGNTIYFGEGSWLTVV.

The chain carries TRBV13 and TRBJ2-1, with 7 bases lining up with TRBD2. Germline V gene lookup returns CDR1 PRHDT and CDR2 FYEKMQ (reference sequence). The V segment lost 5 bases and the J segment 5 bases; nucleotides outside the gene matches: 3. CDR3 length equals 13 residues. The CDR3 here is CASSPGGNNEQFF. As DNA, the CDR3 is TGTGCCAGCAGCCCGGGGGGTAACAATGAGCAGTTCTTC.

The V and J genes are TRBV14 and TRBJ2-2; D remains unclear. CDR1 and CDR2 from the germline V gene are SGHDN and FVKESK. This CDR3 is built from 14 residues. V gave up 4 bases and J gave up 4 bases, with 10 bases separating them. The CDR3 DNA reads as TGTGCCAGCAGCCGGTTGCGAGTCACCGGGGAGCTGTTTTTT. It is translated as CASSRLRVTGELFF.

V gene TRBV11-3 combines with J gene TRBJ1-1, with TRBD1 identical over 10 bases. The CDR3 runs to 15 residues. From germline, CDR1 is SGHNT and CDR2 YENEEA. J gave up 5 bases and V 4 bases, and 7 bases lay outside the gene matches. CDR3 bases: TGTGCCAGCAGCTCCTCGCGGGACAGGGGAACTGAAGCTTTCTTT. This codes for CASSSSRDRGTEAFF.

V usage is TRBV6-1 and J usage is TRBJ1-5; 7 bases fit TRBD1. V was clipped by 5 bases and J by 3 bases; unmatched bases: 7. Germline assignment: CDR1 MNHNS and CDR2 SASEGT. The CDR3 is 15 amino acids. CDR3 in DNA: TGTGCCAGCAGTTCATACAGGGGCTCCAATCAGCCCCAGCATTTT. Its protein is CASSSYRGSNQPQHF.

The chain uses TRBV9 and TRBJ2-5; TRBD2 agrees at 10 bases. Germline V gene data show CDR1 as SGDLS and CDR2 as YYNGEE. Losses at the gene ends were 4 bases for V and 2 bases for J; bases not matched to a gene: 5. This CDR3 region has 15 residues. CDR3 coding DNA: TGTGCCAGCAGCCCCCTAGCGGGGGTTCAAGAGACCCAGTACTTC. It specifies CASSPLAGVQETQYF.

This chain joins TRBV7-9 and TRBJ2-6, with D tentatively TRBD1 (6 bases). The CDR3 is 16 amino acids. Germline-derived CDR1 and CDR2 are SEHNR and FQNEAQ (reference sequence). Trimming took 4 bases from V and 4 from J, leaving 14 bases between them. The CDR3 is CASSSPDRLGANVLTF. The CDR3 DNA sequence: TGTGCCAGCAGCTCACCCGACAGGCTCGGGGCCAACGTCCTGACTTTC. Looking up the rest from reference TRBV7-9 and TRBJ2-6 gives the full variable domain: DTGVSQNPRHKITKRGQNVTFRCDPISEHNRLYWYRQTLGQGPEFLTYFQNEAQLEKSRLLSDRFSAERPKGSFSTLEIQRTEQGDSAMYLCASSSPDRLGANVLTFGAGSRLTVL.

This rearrangement joins TRBV6-5 to TRBJ2-5; 7 bases agree with TRBD2. J gave up 1 base and V 0 bases, and 5 bases lay outside the gene matches. CDR3 length equals 16 residues. Germline V gives CDR1 MNHEY, CDR2 SVGAGI. For the CDR3, the DNA is TGTGCCAGCAGTTACTCGGGGGGGTCACCCCAAGAGACCCAGTACTTC. Translated, it gives CASSYSGGSPQETQYF.

This rearrangement joins TRBV6-1 to TRBJ1-1; perhaps TRBD1 as D (5 bases). From germline, CDR1 is MNHNS and CDR2 SASEGT. The CDR3 runs to 15 residues. V gave up 2 bases and J gave up 2 bases, with 12 bases separating them. CDR3 sequence reads: CASSEPGSSNTEAFF. CDR3 DNA sequence: TGTGCCAGCAGTGAACCAGGGTCGAGCAACACTGAAGCTTTCTTT.

This clone was recorded only once. V usage is TRBV30 and J usage is TRBJ2-7, with D perhaps TRBD1 (6 bases). The germline V gene has CDR1 GTSNPN and CDR2 SVGIG (reference sequence). There are 15 residues in the CDR3. V lost 4 bases, J lost 2 bases, and 18 bases lay in between. This CDR3 reads CAWKYRQALPYEQYF. In DNA, the CDR3 is TGTGCCTGGAAGTACAGACAGGCCCTACCCTACGAGCAGTACTTC.

The rearrangement uses TRBV4-1 and TRBJ1-1; maybe TRBD1 (5 bases). Germline V gives CDR1 MGHRA, CDR2 YSYEKL. The CDR3 sequence is 15 residues long. V lost 2 bases, J lost 0 bases, and 10 bases lay in between. In DNA, the CDR3 is TGCGCCAGCAGCCAATGGCAGGACATGAACACTGAAGCTTTCTTT. Translation: CASSQWQDMNTEAFF.

V usage is TRBV19 and J usage is TRBJ1-2; maybe TRBD1 (5 bases). There are 14 residues in the CDR3. The ends were cut back, 5 bases at V and 8 bases at J, with 18 bases in the middle. Germline CDR1 and CDR2: LNHDA and SQIVND (reference sequence). CDR3 nucleotide sequence: TGTGCCAGTAGTTTACAGGTCCTCTGGAAGGGCTACACCTTC. It translates to CASSLQVLWKGYTF.

The chain links TRBV27 to TRBJ2-7; the D gene is possibly TRBD1 (5 bases). The ends were cut back, 2 bases at V and 1 base at J, with 9 bases in the middle. Germline V lookup: CDR1 MNHEY, CDR2 SMNVEV (reference sequence). The CDR3 runs 14 residues. In DNA form, the CDR3 reads TGTGCCAGCAGTTTAAGGGGCGGATCCTACGAGCAGTACTTC. Translated: CASSLRGGSYEQYF.

The J gene is TRBJ2-3, the V gene TRBV30; 11 bases match TRBD2. After removal of 1 base from V and 3 bases from J, the junction contained 9 bases not matched to a gene. The CDR3 has 17 residues. The germline CDR1 and CDR2 sequences are GTSNPN and SVGIG (reference sequence). CDR3 loop: CAWSALTSGGGTDTQYF. For the CDR3, the DNA is TGTGCCTGGAGTGCTTTAACTAGCGGGGGTGGAACAGATACGCAGTATTTT.

The genes are TRBV19 and TRBJ2-5; D unclear. The CDR3 contains 11 residues. Trimming took 4 bases from V and 5 from J, leaving 5 bases between them. The germline CDR1 and CDR2 sequences are LNHDA and SQIVND (reference sequence). The CDR3 loop reads CASSTVETQYF. CDR3 bases: TGTGCCAGTAGTACTGTGGAGACCCAGTACTTC.

The chain links TRBV6-1 to TRBJ2-3; 8 bases are shared with TRBD2. V gave up 8 bases and J gave up 9 bases; unmatched junction bases: 4. This CDR3 has 11 amino acids. Germline CDR1 MNHNS, CDR2 SASEGT. The CDR3 coding sequence is TGTGCCAGCCGGGGGGGGTACACGCAGTATTTT. Protein: CASRGGYTQYF.

This chain joins TRBV30 and TRBJ2-5; D gene uncertain. In germline, CDR1 is GTSNPN, CDR2 SVGIG (reference sequence). With 5 bases removed from V and 0 bases from J, the gap between germline ends came to 4 bases. The CDR3 runs 11 residues. The CDR3 region is CAWSNQETQYF. As DNA, the CDR3 is TGTGCCTGGTCAAACCAAGAGACCCAGTACTTC.

V usage is TRBV7-3 and J usage is TRBJ1-3; tentatively, D is TRBD1 (6 bases). Germline loops: CDR1 SGHTA, CDR2 FQGTGA. Between the trimmed V and J ends, which lost 2 bases and 3 bases, there was a span of 11 bases. This CDR3 is built from 15 residues. CDR3 nucleotide sequence: TGTGCCAGCAGCTTAGGGGGCGCGAGTGGAAACACCATATATTTT. Translating gives CASSLGGASGNTIYF. The variable domain in full, with the rest retrieved from reference TRBV7-3 and TRBJ1-3, is GAGVSQTPSNKVTEKGKYVELRCDPISGHTALYWYRQSLGQGPEFLIYFQGTGAADDSGLPNDRFFAVRPEGSVSTLKIQRTERGDSAVYLCASSLGGASGNTIYFGEGSWLTVV.

This clone appeared a single time. The V gene is TRBV30, the J gene TRBJ1-1, with 9 positions matching TRBD1. V lost 2 bases, J lost 6 bases, and 7 bases stayed unmatched. Germline values: CDR1 GTSNPN, CDR2 SVGIG (reference sequence). CDR3 size: 14 residues. The DNA for the CDR3 is TGTGCCTGGAGTTATACAGGGGGCTGGGCTGAAGCTTTCTTT. This sequence encodes CAWSYTGGWAEAFF.

CDR3 in amino acids: CASSFGGEYIQYF. CDR3 in DNA: TGCGCCAGCAGCTTTGGGGGGGAGTACATTCAGTACTTC. The chain employs TRBV5-1 and TRBJ2-4; 7 positions agree with TRBD2. V was pared by 2 bases and J by 8 bases, with 4 bases of the junction left unmatched. The CDR3 is 13 residues long. CDR1 and CDR2 from the germline V gene are SGHRS and YFSETQ.

The chain uses TRBV19 and TRBJ2-3, with D uncertain. The CDR3 extends over 14 amino acids. The germline V and J ends were trimmed by 5 bases and 3 bases, with 12 bases remaining between them. The V gene's germline CDR1 is LNHDA and CDR2 SQIVND (reference sequence). The chain's CDR3 is CASSPGGFTDTQYF. The CDR3 coding sequence is TGTGCCAGTAGTCCGGGTGGGTTTACAGATACGCAGTATTTT.

The J gene is TRBJ2-5, the V gene TRBV5-1, with 8 positions matching TRBD1. The J call may be faulty, since TRBJ2-7 better matches the DNA end. Germline CDR1 and CDR2: SGHRS and YFSETQ. The CDR3 covers 12 residues. The CDR3 region is CASRGQGSEQYF. CDR3 coding DNA: TGCGCCAGCAGAGGACAGGGTTCCGAGCAGTACTTC.

J is TRBJ1-6 and V is TRBV27, with 7 bases lining up with TRBD1. Germline loops: CDR1 MNHEY, CDR2 SMNVEV (reference sequence). The length of the CDR3 is 18 residues. Trimming cost V 5 bases and J 5 bases; bases outside gene matches: 15. DNA of the CDR3: TGTGCCAGCAGTCCCCGACAGGGCGTTGTATTCAATAATTCACCCCTCCACTTT. Amino acid sequence: CASSPRQGVVFNNSPLHF.

CDR3 loop: CASSQDRWNYGYTF. The CDR3 DNA follows: TGCGCCAGCAGCCAGGACAGGTGGAACTATGGCTACACCTTC. The V and J genes are TRBV5-1 and TRBJ1-2; 7 bases are shared with TRBD1. Trimming cost V 4 bases and J 2 bases; bases outside gene matches: 5. The germline gives CDR1 SGHRS, CDR2 YFSETQ. The CDR3 is 14 residues long.